The entry that follows covers one TCR beta chain sequence. What it binds is unknown. One entry per CDR3 protein results from TCRdb running MiXCR on the RT-PCR reads. In the table there are 600 to 700 distinct CDR3 sequences, approximately 85% of which are singletons. The data originate from a study of yellow fever vaccine responses in identical twins. Study-wide results and limits: It has been reported that, in twins, the vaccine T cell response seemed partly convergent and partly personalized.

This CDR3 contains 17 residues. The clonotype was recovered from a woman aged 18-30 years who received the yellow fever vaccine. The genes are TRBV1 and TRBJ1-4; the D segment call TRBD1 is taken from the table without a DNA check. TRBV1 is a recognized pseudogene. The sequenced sample was T cells from blood (PBMCs), unsorted or a sorted subset (not recorded which), obtained before or after yellow fever vaccination (not recorded which). The CDR3 coding sequence is TGCACCAGCAGGTACCGGGACAGGGATTCAACTAATGAAAAACTGTTTTTT. The encoded protein is CTSRYRDRDSTNEKLFF.